Below, 16 T cell receptor beta chains from the same sample are listed, as sequenced in a study of cytomegalovirus exposure and HLA in healthy donors. PCR used 60 Vbeta primers and 13 Jbeta primers. Produced via immunoSEQ multiplex PCR; TCRdb's table is partial and in-frame only. The sample shows around 110,000 clones, more than 60% of them seen only once. Sequencing used PBMCs. The receptors were gathered from a man aged 55 to 70 in good health and CMV-seronegative.

V and J are TRBV21-1 and TRBJ2-5; the DNA was not used to check the table's D call, TRBD1. TRBV21-1 is a pseudogene locus. The CDR3 is made up of 15 amino acids. The DNA of the CDR3 is TGTGCCACCAAGCCTGGGGGGACAGCCCAAGAGACCCAGTACTTC. Amino acids: CATKPGGTAQETQYF.

The chain has TRBV29-1 and TRBJ1-1; maybe TRBD1 (5 bases). The V end lost 1 base, the J end lost 1 base, and 7 bases lay between the germline ends. The germline V gene encodes CDR1 SQVTM and CDR2 ANQGSEA. The CDR3 has 13 amino acids. CDR3 residues: CSVEGQQNTEAFF. The CDR3 nucleotides read TGCAGCGTTGAAGGACAGCAGAACACTGAAGCTTTCTTT. The full variable domain, in which reference TRBV29-1 and TRBJ1-1 provide the parts outside the CDR3, is SAVISQKPSRDICQRGTSLTIQCQVDSQVTMMFWYRQQPGQSLTLIATANQGSEATYESGFVIDKFPISRPNLTFSTLTVSNMSPEDSSIYLCSVEGQQNTEAFFGQGTRLTVV.

CDR3 in DNA: TGTGCCAGCGCCGCGGGACAGCCTTACAATGAGCAGTTCTTC. It codes for CASAAGQPYNEQFF. This chain connects TRBV7-8 to TRBJ2-1; a possible D gene is TRBD1 (7 bases). Germline loops: CDR1 SGHVS, CDR2 FQNEAQ. The CDR3 consists of 14 residues. The V gene lost 8 bases and the J gene lost 4 bases, with 15 bases spanning the gap.

This clone was detected a few times. The genes are TRBV4-1 and TRBJ1-5; perhaps TRBD1 as D (5 bases). There are 16 residues in the CDR3. V was shortened by 3 bases and J by 7 bases, with 19 bases between the two germline ends. Germline CDR1 is MGHRA and CDR2 is YSYEKL. CDR3 coding DNA: TGCGCCAGCAGCCACACCCCGGCGCGGGGCCCCCAGCCCCAGCATTTT. This sequence encodes CASSHTPARGPQPQHF.

The chain joins TRBV7-9 to TRBJ1-5; 9 bases map to TRBD1. The germline V gene has CDR1 SEHNR and CDR2 FQNEAQ (reference sequence). Unmatched junction bases numbered 8, after V lost 4 bases and J lost 7 bases. The CDR3 is 15 amino acids. This CDR3 reads CASSSTGGANQPQHF. CDR3 bases: TGTGCCAGCAGCTCTACAGGGGGCGCTAACCAGCCCCAGCATTTT.

The chain carries TRBV5-6 and TRBJ2-4, with 10 bases that match TRBD1. The CDR3 sequence is 14 residues long. Trimming removed 1 base from V and 7 bases from J; junction bases left unmatched: 2. Germline values: CDR1 SGHDT, CDR2 YYEEEE. The CDR3 coding sequence is TGTGCCAGCAGCTTGCGGGACAGGGGTAACATTCAGTACTTC. Protein sequence: CASSLRDRGNIQYF.

The chain combines TRBV27 with TRBJ1-2, with TRBD1 identical over 8 bases. Germline trimming cut 4 bases from V and 4 bases from J; bases unmatched to any gene: 11. The CDR3 is 16 amino acids. Germline V gives CDR1 MNHEY, CDR2 SMNVEV (reference sequence). For the CDR3, the DNA is TGTGCCAGCAGTTCCACCACAGGGGGAGCTGGCTATGGCTACACCTTC. It specifies CASSSTTGGAGYGYTF.

This chain connects TRBV2 to TRBJ2-7; tentative D call: TRBD2 (6 bases). Deletions cut 5 bases from V and 3 bases from J, with 14 bases between. CDR3 size: 14 residues. Germline V CDR1 and CDR2: SNHLY, FYNNEI. CDR3 in amino acids: CASSFESGDYEQYV. CDR3 DNA: TGTGCCAGCAGTTTTGAATCGGGGGACTACGAGCAGTACGTC.

This clone was recorded a few times. At one boundary the junction diverges from the germline segment, which might be a read error. The genes are TRBV6-4 and TRBJ2-3; the match to TRBD1 covers 7 bases. The CDR3 has 15 amino acids. Germline V gene sequence: CDR1 MRHNA, CDR2 SNTAGT. The CDR3 sequence: CARRARQGKTDTQYF. As DNA, the CDR3 is TGTGCCCGCAGGGCTCGACAGGGTAAGACAGATACGCAGTATTTT.

This clone was observed once. The rearrangement joins TRBV7-3 to TRBJ1-1; 8 nucleotides line up with TRBD1. Losses at the gene ends were 8 bases for V and 3 bases for J; bases not matched to a gene: 8. CDR1 is SGHTA, CDR2 FQGTGA, per germline. The CDR3 runs 14 residues. The DNA for the CDR3 is TGTGCCAGCGCAGGGCAGGGGGCGGACACTGAAGCTTTCTTT. It yields the protein CASAGQGADTEAFF.

The chain is built from TRBV7-9 and TRBJ1-2, with D possibly matching TRBD1 (5 bases). CDR1 and CDR2 from the germline V gene are SEHNR and FQNEAQ (reference sequence). V shed 10 bases and J shed 7 bases, with 13 bases lying between them. The CDR3 spans 11 residues. The DNA of the CDR3 is TGTGCCACTCAAGCCAGGGCTGGCTACACCTTC. Residues: CATQARAGYTF.

This clone is a singleton in its sample. This chain uses TRBV7-2 with TRBJ1-2; 8 positions agree with TRBD1. There are 17 residues in the CDR3. The trim removed 3 bases at V and 0 bases at J, leaving 9 bases unmatched. The germline V gene has CDR1 SGHTA and CDR2 FQGNSA. The chain's CDR3 is CASSFSTGGLANYGYTF. The CDR3 DNA reads as TGTGCCAGCAGCTTTTCTACAGGGGGGCTAGCTAACTATGGCTACACCTTC.

V gene TRBV5-1 combines with J gene TRBJ2-1; 11 bases line up with TRBD2. With 2 bases clipped from V and 0 bases from J, the junction kept 1 base outside the gene matches. Germline V gives CDR1 SGHRS, CDR2 YFSETQ. The CDR3 length is 16 residues. The CDR3 sequence: CASSLLAGDSYNEQFF. As DNA, the CDR3 is TGCGCCAGCAGCTTACTAGCGGGGGACTCCTACAATGAGCAGTTCTTC.

A few counts support this clone. The CDR3 sequence is CASSRQGSLSHEQYV. CDR3 nucleotides: TGTGCCAGCAGCCGACAGGGGAGTTTATCCCACGAGCAGTACGTC. The rearrangement joins TRBV9 to TRBJ2-7; 8 bases map to TRBD1. In germline, CDR1 is SGDLS, CDR2 YYNGEE. With 4 bases clipped from V and 5 bases from J, the junction kept 11 bases outside the gene matches. The CDR3 covers 15 residues.

This clone was counted between two and nine times. The rearrangement uses TRBV25-1 and TRBJ1-3; 9 positions agree with TRBD1. The CDR3 consists of 13 residues. J was trimmed by 12 bases and V by 7 bases; bases with no gene match: 10. Germline lookup yields CDR1 MGHDK and CDR2 SYGVNS. The CDR3 region has the DNA TGTGCCAGCAAACCTGGACAGGGGAAGGGCATATATTTT. Translation: CASKPGQGKGIYF.

This chain joins TRBV18 and TRBJ1-3, with 8 bases that match TRBD1. The junction had 7 bases not matched to a gene; V was cut back by 5 bases and J by 4 bases. Germline CDR1 KGHSH, CDR2 LQKENI. The CDR3 extends over 15 amino acids. CDR3 protein: CASSTRTGTGNTIYF. The CDR3 nucleotides are TGTGCCAGCTCAACACGGACAGGGACCGGAAACACCATATATTTT.